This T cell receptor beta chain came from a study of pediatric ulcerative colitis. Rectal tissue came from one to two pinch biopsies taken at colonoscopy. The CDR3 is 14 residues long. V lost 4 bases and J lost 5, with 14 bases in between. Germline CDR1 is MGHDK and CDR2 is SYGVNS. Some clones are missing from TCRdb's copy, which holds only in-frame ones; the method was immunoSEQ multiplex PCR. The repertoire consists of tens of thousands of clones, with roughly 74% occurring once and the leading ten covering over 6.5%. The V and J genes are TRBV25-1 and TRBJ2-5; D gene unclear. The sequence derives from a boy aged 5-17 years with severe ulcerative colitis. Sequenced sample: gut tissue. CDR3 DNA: TGTGCCAGCAGTGGGGCAGGACGCCTGGAGACCCAGTACTTC. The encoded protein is CASSGAGRLETQYF.